This entry concerns a single T cell receptor (beta chain). Donors gave around 10 milliliters of peripheral blood apiece. The data were obtained in a study of blood T cells in healthy people across ages. Primed by a sample-barcoded 5' primer and a J-beta primer mix, a second PCR proceeded for 7 to 11 cycles. Unique molecular identifiers of 12 random nucleotides labeled each cDNA. From the 5' RACE reads, TCRdb called clonotypes with MiXCR, one entry per CDR3 protein. Of about 580,000 distinct CDR3 sequences listed, around 50% are singletons. V shed 6 bases, J shed 5 bases, and the junction held 6 bases outside the gene matches. The CDR3 covers 14 residues.

The V call is TRBV12-3 or TRBV12-4, the J call TRBJ1-5; 8 nucleotides align to TRBD1. Input material: blood. The clonotype originates from a man older than 75 in good health. The CDR3, as DNA: TGTGCCAGCAGCCTCTCGACAGGGGATCAGCCCCAGCATTTT. This gives the protein CASSLSTGDQPQHF.